Sequencing of this T cell receptor beta chain was carried out in a study of T-cell reconstitution after alpha-beta-depleted transplantation in children. This clonotype was recorded at least ten times. A TCRbeta library incorporating unique molecular identifiers was prepared. One entry per CDR3 protein results from TCRdb running MiXCR on the PCR reads. Of approximately 200,000 distinct CDR3 sequences in the sample, less than 15% were seen once. This CDR3 has 15 amino acids. Germline-derived CDR1 and CDR2 are SGHRS and YFSETQ. The V gene end was trimmed by 0 bases and the J gene end by 7 bases; junction bases not matched to a gene: 5.

V is TRBV5-1 and J is TRBJ2-1, with 9 nucleotides matching TRBD2. The clonotype was recovered from a human donor who donated a stem cell graft to a child with acute lymphoblastic leukemia. The sequences come from PBMCs from the stem cell graft donor, collected from the stem cell graft. The DNA for the CDR3 is TGCGCCAGCAGCTTGGGAGTTAGCGGGAGTAATGAGCAGTTCTTC. It is translated as CASSLGVSGSNEQFF.